This entry concerns a single T cell receptor beta chain. This clone was observed a few times. The specificity of this receptor is unknown. The input lacks base qualities; no much larger clone sits a single base away. This entry is derived from a study of beta chain features in type 1 diabetes (dated by TCRdb to between 2018 and 2020). About the full investigation: No differences in mean age, gender distribution, total cell number or subset yield were found between patients and healthy donors. A total of about 100,000,000 sorted cells were examined across all samples, and RNA yield correlated strongly with the number of cells per subset. In the study, recently diagnosed type 1 diabetes patients and matched healthy donors were compared on the TCRB repertoires of their sorted circulating CD4+ T cell subsets. Regulatory and stem cell-like memory subsets were isolated from only 8 patients and roughly 8 healthy donors, whereas naive and central memory subsets came from all 28 donors.

Each donor gave one peripheral blood draw, averaging approximately 110 mL, which was collected into heparinised tubes. A BD FACSAria II was used to sort naive, central memory, regulatory and stem cell-like memory CD4+ T cells with a panel that included CD45RO, CCR7, CD25, CD127, CD95 and CD27. A purity above 95% was achieved for all sorted populations. PBMCs were isolated right away by Lymphoprep density gradient centrifugation and were stained directly, without culture. So that batch effects would be minimized, each experiment stained and sorted samples in pairs, pairing one healthy donor with one patient. What the authors observed across the whole study: Shorter templates might have been favored by PCR, but patient and control samples were amplified and corrected together, so both groups would have been affected equally by any skew. Because cDNA was sequenced instead of genomic DNA, highly expressing activated cells could be over-represented, though the groups showed no difference in activation or CD3 levels. HLA sub-analyses involved small numbers of individuals, so any influence of HLA type on TCRB rearrangement remained unresolved. Type 1 diabetes patients showed a moderate but significant shortening of TCRB CDR3 length in all four CD4+ subsets. Naive, central memory and regulatory TCRB repertoires appeared to be more similar among patients than among healthy donors. At VDJ recombination sites, patients with type 1 diabetes made fewer insertions and deleted more nucleotides, a pattern implying thymic rearrangement abnormalities.

From its cysteine to its phenylalanine, the CDR3 spans 13 amino acids. The only DNA kept is the CDR3, 39 bases in frame from the first base. Reading the germline V gene gives CDR1 KGHSH and CDR2 LQKENI. Deletion took 2 bases off V and 4 bases off J, with a span of 8 bases between the germline ends. All of the isolated RNA was reverse transcribed with the High Capacity cDNA Reverse Transcription Kit, so expressed TCRB transcripts were sequenced. Deep immunoSEQ sequencing was applied to naive, central memory and regulatory T cell samples, giving an average of about 3.57 million total reads per sample. Sorted cells were lysed in RLT buffer and RNA was extracted with DNase-treated RNeasy Micro or Mini kits, depending on cell number. To prevent cross-contamination, every cell subset was processed on its own, while patient and healthy donor samples were processed together. The immunoSEQ multiplex PCR was used to amplify TCRB sequences from cDNA, generating 87-bp fragments that spanned the CDR3 region. Amplicons were sequenced on the Illumina HiSeq platform. As for the authors' bioinformatics: PCR bias was corrected computationally using synthetic template baselines, and reads within Hamming distance 2 were collapsed, with unmergeable singletons discarded. Reads were aligned against IMGT so that V, D and J genes, CDR3 length and insertions or deletions at six rearrangement sites could be assigned. Within each subset, clonotype counts were normalized to sorted cell number, and only after that were true diversity and Gini coefficients computed with the tcR R package. The overlap coefficient, calculated on TCRB nucleotide sequences, was used to measure repertoire sharing. Out-of-frame TCRB sequences from naive cells were analyzed as a proxy for the pre-selection repertoire. TCRdb holds this immuneACCESS table with in-frame rearrangements only. Some clones are missing; in checked studies, unresolved V genes explain under half, and the rest has no known cause. V and J calls and clone size are those listed in that table; D and trimming were worked out from the DNA. The sample table shows under 450,000 clones, and approximately 15% are seen once. Of the sample, approximately 0.038% is held by the ten largest clones.

The rearrangement joined TRBV18 to TRBJ1-2, and perhaps TRBD1 as D gene, on 5 matching bases. Sequencing used naive CD4+ T cells from blood. The meaning of the sample's cell subset or site label: true naive CD4+ T cells. The source of this sequence is a man between 25 and 39 years old in good health. CDR3 region: CASSPGASYGYTF. The DNA is as follows: TGTGCCAGCTCACCAGGGGCTAGCTATGGCTACACCTTC.